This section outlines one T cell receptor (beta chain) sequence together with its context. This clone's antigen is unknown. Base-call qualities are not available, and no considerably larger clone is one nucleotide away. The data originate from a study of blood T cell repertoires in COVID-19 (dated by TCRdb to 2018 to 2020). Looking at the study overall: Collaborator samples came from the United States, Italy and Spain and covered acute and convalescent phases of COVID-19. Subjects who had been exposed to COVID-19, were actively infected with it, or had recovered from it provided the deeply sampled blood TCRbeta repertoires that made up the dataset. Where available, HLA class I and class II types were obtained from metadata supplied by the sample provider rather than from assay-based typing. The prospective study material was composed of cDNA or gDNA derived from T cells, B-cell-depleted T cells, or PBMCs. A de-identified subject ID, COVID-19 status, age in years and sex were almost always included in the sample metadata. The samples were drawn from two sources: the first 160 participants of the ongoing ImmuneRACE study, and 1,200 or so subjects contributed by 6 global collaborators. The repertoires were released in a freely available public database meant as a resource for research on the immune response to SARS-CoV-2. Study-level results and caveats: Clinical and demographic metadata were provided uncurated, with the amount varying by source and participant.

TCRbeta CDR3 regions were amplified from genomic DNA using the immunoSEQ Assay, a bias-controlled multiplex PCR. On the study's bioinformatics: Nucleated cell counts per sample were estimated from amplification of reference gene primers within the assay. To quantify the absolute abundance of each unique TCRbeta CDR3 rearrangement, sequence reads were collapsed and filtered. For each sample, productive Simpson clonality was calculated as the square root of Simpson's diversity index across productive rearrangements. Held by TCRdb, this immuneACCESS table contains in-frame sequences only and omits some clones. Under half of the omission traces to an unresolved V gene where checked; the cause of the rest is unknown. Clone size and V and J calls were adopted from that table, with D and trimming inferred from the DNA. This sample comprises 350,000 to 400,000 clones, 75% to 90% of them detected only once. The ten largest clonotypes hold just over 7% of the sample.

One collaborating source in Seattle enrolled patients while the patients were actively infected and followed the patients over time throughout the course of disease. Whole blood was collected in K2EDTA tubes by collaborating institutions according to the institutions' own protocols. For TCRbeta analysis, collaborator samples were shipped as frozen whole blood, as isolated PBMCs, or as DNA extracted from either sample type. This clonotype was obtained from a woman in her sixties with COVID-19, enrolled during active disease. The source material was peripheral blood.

The CDR3 region has the sequence CVRSLARRTSLAKNIQYF. The nucleotides read TGTGTCAGAAGCTTAGCGCGGAGAACATCCTTAGCCAAAAACATTCAGTACTTC. The V and J segments used are TRBV7-5 and TRBJ2-4; no check of the table's D call, TRBD2, against the DNA was made. TRBV7-5 is a known pseudogene. Reading from cysteine to phenylalanine, the CDR3 counts 18 amino acids. Just the 54-base CDR3 DNA is kept, in frame starting at base 1.